Each of the 18 T cell receptor beta chains below was sequenced from the same sample in a study of blood T cell repertoires in COVID-19. Method: immunoSEQ multiplex PCR; TCRdb's copy keeps in-frame clones and lacks some. The table has over 250,000 clones, 70% to 90% seen once. Source material: PBMCs or T cells enriched from blood (not recorded which). The receptor set was obtained from a woman aged 55-69 years in a cohort exposed to, infected with or recovered from COVID-19 (not recorded which).

In this sample, this clone turned up a few times. V is TRBV6-5 and J is TRBJ2-2; 12 nucleotides agree with TRBD2. The length of the CDR3 is 16 residues. The trim removed 4 bases at V and 3 bases at J, leaving 3 bases unmatched. The germline V gene has CDR1 MNHEY and CDR2 SVGAGI. CDR3 nucleotides: TGTGCCAGCAGTTCCCTAGCGGGAGGGGACACCGGGGAGCTGTTTTTT. Amino acid sequence: CASSSLAGGDTGELFF.

The rearrangement joins TRBV29-1 to TRBJ2-7; no reliable D call. Trimming pared 5 bases from V and 2 bases from J, leaving 10 bases between. CDR1 SQVTM and CDR2 ANQGSEA come from the germline V gene. The CDR3 length is 12 residues. The CDR3 is CSVRALTYEQYF. The DNA for the CDR3 is TGCAGCGTTCGAGCTCTGACCTACGAGCAGTACTTC.

The V gene is TRBV6-2 or TRBV6-3, the J gene TRBJ1-1, with 8 bases lining up with TRBD1. CDR3 size: 18 residues. Trimming cost V 0 bases and J 4 bases; bases outside gene matches: 13. From germline, CDR1 is MNHEY and CDR2 SVGEGT. CDR3 sequence: CASSYSRQGMMSGTEAFF. DNA for the CDR3: TGTGCCAGCAGTTACTCGCGACAGGGGATGATGTCGGGCACTGAAGCTTTCTTT.

This rearrangement joins TRBV5-6 to TRBJ1-2; possibly TRBD1 for D (6 bases). Trimming took off 4 bases at V and 6 bases at J, with 19 bases between the two ends. The CDR3 has 15 residues. Germline lookup yields CDR1 SGHDT and CDR2 YYEEEE. In DNA, the CDR3 is TGTGCCAGCAGCCGTACAACAGGGAATTTAGATGGCTACACCTTC. Its protein product is CASSRTTGNLDGYTF.

J is TRBJ1-1 and V is TRBV4-2; D gene unclear. Per germline, CDR1 LGHNA and CDR2 YNFKEQ. The CDR3 has 12 residues. The V gene lost 5 bases and the J gene lost 1 base, with 5 bases spanning the gap. CDR3 nucleotides: TGTGCCAGCAGCGCAGGGAACACTGAAGCTTTCTTT. This gives the protein CASSAGNTEAFF.

This chain joins TRBV12-5 and TRBJ1-1, with TRBD1 as a possible D gene (6 bases). The CDR3 is 13 residues long. The germline V gene encodes CDR1 LGHNT and CDR2 FRNRAP. Trimming cost V 6 bases and J 2 bases, with 10 bases left between them. The DNA for the CDR3 is TGTGCTAGTGGCGGCAGGGGTAACACTGAAGCTTTCTTT. This translates into CASGGRGNTEAFF.

This clone was recorded a few times. The gene calls are TRBV6-5 and TRBJ1-6; no clear D. In germline, CDR1 is MNHEY, CDR2 SVGAGI. V was pared by 6 bases and J by 7 bases, with 16 bases between. This CDR3 has 15 residues. The CDR3 nucleotides are TGTGCCAGCAGCCGACGACGGGGTGAAAATTCACCCCTCCACTTT. Encoded protein: CASSRRRGENSPLHF.

The V gene is TRBV12-3 or TRBV12-4, the J gene TRBJ2-2, with 7 bases aligning to TRBD2. CDR3 length: 13 residues. V was clipped by 6 bases and J by 8 bases; unmatched bases: 6. This CDR3 is CASSRDYVGELFF. CDR3 DNA: TGTGCCAGCAGCCGGGACTATGTGGGGGAGCTGTTTTTT.

The gene calls are TRBV2 and TRBJ2-3; 15 bases line up with TRBD2. The CDR3 spans 17 residues. CDR1 SNHLY and CDR2 FYNNEI come from the germline V gene. V was clipped by 2 bases and J by 6 bases; unmatched bases: 6. CDR3 DNA sequence: TGTGCCAGCAGTGAACGGAAGGGACTAGCGGGAGGCGATACGCAGTATTTT. Its translation: CASSERKGLAGGDTQYF.

This clone was seen once. V usage is TRBV21-1 and J usage is TRBJ2-7; the table's D call TRBD2 went unverified against the DNA. TRBV21-1 has pseudogene status. The CDR3 has 18 amino acids. The CDR3 reads CASPRGVAGEGPHNEQYF. As DNA, the CDR3 is TGTGCCAGCCCCCGGGGGGTAGCGGGAGAAGGTCCACACAACGAGCAGTACTTC.

With respect to this clone: Other nucleotide sequences in the sample specify the same CDR3. This rearrangement joins TRBV19 to TRBJ2-7; no clear D gene. Germline V gene lookup returns CDR1 LNHDA and CDR2 SQIVND (reference sequence). This CDR3 spans 13 amino acids. Trimming took 5 bases from V and 0 from J, leaving 8 bases between them. The CDR3 reads CASSGGSSYEQYF. Written as DNA, the CDR3 is TGTGCCAGTAGTGGCGGAAGCTCCTACGAGCAGTACTTC.

The CDR3 nucleotides read TGTGCCAGCAGTTTAGAACAGGACCAGCCCCAGCATTTT. Residues: CASSLEQDQPQHF. V gene TRBV27 combines with J gene TRBJ1-5; a possible D gene is TRBD1 (5 bases). The CDR3 runs to 13 residues. Germline values: CDR1 MNHEY, CDR2 SMNVEV (reference sequence). The ends were cut back, 2 bases at V and 7 bases at J, with 9 bases in the middle.

V is TRBV12-3 or TRBV12-4 and J is TRBJ2-2; D perhaps matches TRBD2 (5 bases). The V end lost 6 bases, the J end lost 9 bases, and 14 bases lay between the germline ends. This CDR3 comprises 13 residues. CDR3 sequence: CASRPFGVRELFF. The CDR3 region has the DNA TGTGCCAGCAGGCCGTTCGGGGTCCGGGAGCTGTTTTTT.

This clone turned up a few times. J is TRBJ1-1 and V is TRBV28, with 10 bases identical to TRBD1. CDR1 and CDR2 (germline): MDHEN, SYDVKM. Trimming took 7 bases from V and 4 from J; bases not matched to a gene: 9. This CDR3 comprises 15 residues. The chain's CDR3 is CASNPTGGRSTEAFF. CDR3 sequence (DNA): TGTGCCAGCAACCCGACAGGGGGCAGGAGCACTGAAGCTTTCTTT.

The V gene is TRBV19, the J gene TRBJ1-2, with TRBD1 matching over 9 bases. This CDR3 has 18 amino acids. CDR1 LNHDA and CDR2 SQIVND come from the germline V gene (reference sequence). J gave up 2 bases and V 4 bases, and 14 bases lay outside the gene matches. Here the CDR3 reads CASSTPAGQGFSNYGYTF. The DNA for the CDR3 is TGTGCCAGTAGTACCCCGGCGGGACAGGGCTTTTCGAACTATGGCTACACCTTC.

This chain joins TRBV4-2 and TRBJ1-2, with D possibly TRBD1 on 6 matching bases. The germline CDR1 and CDR2 sequences are LGHNA and YNFKEQ. V lost 1 base to trimming and J lost 1 base, with 10 bases between them. This CDR3 has 15 amino acids. CDR3 nucleotides: TGTGCCAGCAGCCAAGTTGGGACAAATAACTATGGCTACACCTTC. Residues: CASSQVGTNNYGYTF.

The chain couples TRBV27 to TRBJ1-5; 11 bases match TRBD1. Looked up from germline, CDR1 is MNHEY and CDR2 is SMNVEV (reference sequence). J was trimmed by 5 bases and V by 2 bases; bases with no gene match: 5. The CDR3 consists of 16 residues. This chain's CDR3 is CASSLRGTGGYQPQHF. Written as DNA, the CDR3 is TGTGCCAGCAGTTTACGGGGGACAGGGGGTTATCAGCCCCAGCATTTT.

The chain employs TRBV4-3 and TRBJ2-5; 8 positions match TRBD1. V was clipped by 0 bases and J by 6 bases; unmatched bases: 9. The CDR3 has 16 amino acids. Germline V gene data show CDR1 as LGHNA and CDR2 as YSLEER. CDR3 amino acids: CASSQDRAGGGKTQYF. As DNA, the CDR3 is TGCGCCAGCAGCCAAGATAGGGCAGGGGGCGGGAAGACCCAGTACTTC.